This T cell receptor beta chain was observed in a study of cytomegalovirus exposure and HLA in healthy donors. Overall study findings and caveats: Published work reported that the classifier diagnosed cytomegalovirus status with high specificity and sensitivity. 16,951 TCR beta sequences were associated with HLA alleles at 0.05 false discovery rate in a later analysis.

The donors comprised healthy bone marrow donors. This clone was counted a few times. What it binds is not known. V dropped 4 bases and J dropped 10; count of bases not matched to a gene: 5. Germline V CDR1 and CDR2: SNHLY, FYNNEI. The CDR3 consists of 13 residues. The PCR contained 60 Vbeta and 13 Jbeta primers. TCRdb's copy holds only in-frame clones and misses some; the assay was immunoSEQ multiplex PCR. The sample records 100,000 to 150,000 clones, over 65% being singletons. The receptor's source is a man aged 18 to 30 in good health and CMV-seropositive. This sequence joins TRBV2 and TRBJ1-4, with 8 bases matching TRBD1. What was sequenced was PBMCs. The CDR3 loop reads CASSGQGSGKLFF. In DNA form, the CDR3 reads TGTGCCAGCAGTGGACAGGGGAGTGGAAAACTGTTTTTT. The full variable domain, its missing parts supplied by reference TRBV2 and TRBJ1-4, is EPEVTQTPSHQVTQMGQEVILRCVPISNHLYFYWYRQILGQKVEFLVSFYNNEISEKSEIFDDQFSVERPDGSNFTLKIRSTKLEDSAMYFCASSGQGSGKLFFGSGTQLSVL.